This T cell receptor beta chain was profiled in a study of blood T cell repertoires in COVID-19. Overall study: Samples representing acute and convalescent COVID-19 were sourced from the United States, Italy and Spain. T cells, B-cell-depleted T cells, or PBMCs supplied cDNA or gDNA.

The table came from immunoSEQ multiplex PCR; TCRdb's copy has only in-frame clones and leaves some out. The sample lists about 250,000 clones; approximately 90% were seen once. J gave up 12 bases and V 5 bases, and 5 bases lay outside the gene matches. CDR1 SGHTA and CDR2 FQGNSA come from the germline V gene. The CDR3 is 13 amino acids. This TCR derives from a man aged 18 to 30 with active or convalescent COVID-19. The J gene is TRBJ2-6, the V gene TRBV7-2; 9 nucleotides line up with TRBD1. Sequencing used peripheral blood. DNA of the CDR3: TGTGCCAGCAGCCGACAGGGGGTGACCGTCCTGACTTTC. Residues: CASSRQGVTVLTF.